This entry lists 20 T cell receptor beta chains sequenced from one sample in a study of shared clonotypes between healthy human individuals. Libraries were prepared by immunoSEQ multiplex PCR; TCRdb keeps only in-frame clonotypes and omits some of them. The sample records about a million clones, 70% to 80% being singletons. The sequencing sample was made of memory CD4+ T cells from PBMCs. As to subset: CD45RA-negative fraction. The receptors derive from a man aged 18-30 years in good health. Some clones in this sample may be carry-over from other donors' samples.

V usage is TRBV28 and J usage is TRBJ1-4; perhaps TRBD1 as D (5 bases). Germline V gene data show CDR1 as MDHEN and CDR2 as SYDVKM. V gave up 3 bases and J gave up 4 bases, with 12 bases separating them. The CDR3 is 15 residues long. CDR3 bases: TGTGCCAGCAGTTTCGGGGGAGCCGATAATGAAAAACTGTTTTTT. As protein: CASSFGGADNEKLFF.

The chain employs TRBV5-1 and TRBJ2-1, with TRBD2 matching 9 bases. The J segment lost 6 bases and the V segment lost 4 bases, leaving 2 bases of the junction unmatched. CDR3 length: 13 residues. Germline V gene lookup returns CDR1 SGHRS and CDR2 YFSETQ. CDR3 region: CASSRGLANEQFF. CDR3 bases: TGCGCCAGCAGCAGGGGACTAGCCAATGAGCAGTTCTTC.

The V call is TRBV10-2, the J call TRBJ2-1; the match to TRBD2 covers 12 bases. Germline CDR1 and CDR2: WSHSY and SAAADI. V was pared by 1 base and J by 3 bases, with 1 base of the junction left unmatched. The CDR3 has 16 amino acids. The DNA of the CDR3 is TGCGCCAGCAGTGAGTGGACTAGCGGGGACTACAATGAGCAGTTCTTC. Amino acids: CASSEWTSGDYNEQFF.

This clone was counted once. The rearrangement uses TRBV5-8 and TRBJ2-5, with unresolved D. Germline V gives CDR1 SGHTS, CDR2 YDEGEE. There are 16 residues in the CDR3. Trimming shortened V by 1 base and J by 1 base, and 14 bases separated the two germline ends. This CDR3 reads CASSLSGGFFQETQYF. DNA of the CDR3: TGTGCCAGCAGCTTGTCAGGCGGTTTTTTCCAAGAGACCCAGTACTTC.

This chain links TRBV7-8 with TRBJ2-5; D not certain. Trimming removed 5 bases from V and 4 bases from J, with 11 bases in between. Germline V gene lookup returns CDR1 SGHVS and CDR2 FQNEAQ. This CDR3 region has 13 residues. In DNA form, the CDR3 reads TGTGCCAGCAGCCCCGGCCCCCCAGAGACCCAGTACTTC. Amino acid sequence: CASSPGPPETQYF. Combining the CDR3 with reference TRBV7-8 and TRBJ2-5 gives the whole variable domain GAGVSQSPRYKVAKRGQDVALRCDPISGHVSLFWYQQALGQGPEFLTYFQNEAQLDKSGLPSDRFFAERPEGSVSTLKIQRTQQEDSAVYLCASSPGPPETQYFGPGTRLLVL.

The chain carries TRBV6-5 and TRBJ1-1; TRBD1 might be the D (5 bases). The CDR3 is 15 amino acids. Germline V gives CDR1 MNHEY, CDR2 SVGAGI. Trimming stripped 6 bases from V and 4 bases from J, with 18 bases between. DNA of the CDR3: TGTGCCAGCAGATTCCGGGGCAGCGGTGGCACTGAAGCTTTCTTT. This encodes CASRFRGSGGTEAFF.

The chain couples TRBV29-1 to TRBJ2-1; 7 positions agree with TRBD2. The germline V gene has CDR1 SQVTM and CDR2 ANQGSEA. This CDR3 is 14 amino acids long. Losses at the gene ends were 5 bases for V and 2 bases for J; bases not matched to a gene: 6. The CDR3, as DNA: TGCAGCGTTTTTCCCGGGACTACCTACAATGAGCAGTTCTTC. Amino acids: CSVFPGTTYNEQFF.

The J gene is TRBJ2-3, the V gene TRBV30, with TRBD2 matching over 8 bases. CDR3 length: 16 amino acids. CDR1 GTSNPN and CDR2 SVGIG come from the germline V gene (reference sequence). The trim removed 5 bases at V and 0 bases at J, leaving 10 bases unmatched. The CDR3 nucleotides are TGTGCCTGGCATACCAGACTAGCGCCTAGCACAGATACGCAGTATTTT. Amino acid sequence: CAWHTRLAPSTDTQYF.

This clone came up once. This chain links TRBV28 with TRBJ1-2; D remains unclear. Trimming left V 3 bases short and J 8 bases short, with 16 bases between. The CDR3 consists of 14 residues. Germline V gene lookup returns CDR1 MDHEN and CDR2 SYDVKM. CDR3 residues: CASSFRSLQRGYTF. DNA for the CDR3: TGTGCCAGCAGTTTTCGCAGTTTACAGAGGGGCTACACCTTC.

This rearrangement joins TRBV11-2 to TRBJ2-5; D unclear. Germline CDR1 and CDR2: SGHAT and FQNNGV. CDR3 length: 17 amino acids. V lost 4 bases, J lost 5 bases, and 23 bases lay in between. This chain's CDR3 is CASSSRVGGSVGETQYF. CDR3 sequence (DNA): TGTGCCAGCAGCTCCCGCGTCGGCGGATCCGTTGGGGAGACCCAGTACTTC.

The chain recombines TRBV30 with TRBJ1-3; D possibly corresponds to TRBD1 (5 bases). CDR3 length: 11 amino acids. Germline V gene data show CDR1 as GTSNPN and CDR2 as SVGIG (reference sequence). V was pared by 2 bases and J by 9 bases, with 8 bases between. The CDR3 DNA reads as TGTGCCTGGAGTCCAAGGGGCACCATATATTTT. Protein: CAWSPRGTIYF.

J is TRBJ2-7 and V is TRBV7-2, with D possibly being TRBD2 (5 bases). Germline lookup yields CDR1 SGHTA and CDR2 FQGNSA. Trimming removed 2 bases at V and 6 bases at J, with 17 bases between. This CDR3 spans 15 amino acids. CDR3 DNA sequence: TGTGCCAGCAGCTTATCGACGGGGTTCCCCCCCGAGCAGTACTTC. Protein: CASSLSTGFPPEQYF.

The rearrangement joins TRBV28 to TRBJ2-3; D not certain. With 6 bases removed from V and 0 bases from J, the gap between germline ends came to 13 bases. The germline V gene encodes CDR1 MDHEN and CDR2 SYDVKM. The length of the CDR3 is 15 residues. The CDR3 protein is CASSPDTTSTDTQYF. Here the CDR3 DNA reads TGTGCCAGCAGCCCTGACACGACTAGCACAGATACGCAGTATTTT.

The rearrangement joins TRBV28 to TRBJ2-7, with a tentative D call TRBD2 (7 bases). The CDR3 is 14 amino acids. The germline V gene encodes CDR1 MDHEN and CDR2 SYDVKM. V dropped 0 bases and J dropped 6 bases, with 12 bases sitting between them. The CDR3 bases are TGTGCCAGCAGTTTATGGGGGGGGCCCCGCGAGCAGTACTTC. Translating gives CASSLWGGPREQYF.

The sample holds one count of this clone. This chain connects TRBV5-8 to TRBJ2-5; 8 bases line up with TRBD2. The CDR3 contains 16 residues. V shed 0 bases and J 5 bases; nucleotides not matched to a gene: 9. CDR1 and CDR2 from the germline V gene are SGHTS and YDEGEE. DNA of the CDR3: TGTGCCAGCAGCTTGGGGGGCAGCGGGAGTCAGGAGACCCAGTACTTC. Protein product: CASSLGGSGSQETQYF. The complete variable domain, with remaining parts taken from reference TRBV5-8 and TRBJ2-5, reads EAGVTQSPTHLIKTRGQQATLRCSPISGHTSVYWYQQALGLGLQFLLWYDEGEERNRGNFPPRFSGRQFPNYSSELNVNALELEDSALYLCASSLGGSGSQETQYFGPGTRLLVL.

This clone was recorded many times. The rearrangement uses TRBV6-6 and TRBJ1-5; 10 bases match TRBD1. Germline-derived CDR1 and CDR2 are MNHNY and SVGAGI (reference sequence). This CDR3 is 15 amino acids long. V dropped 2 bases and J dropped 6; count of bases not matched to a gene: 4. CDR3 coding DNA: TGTGCCAGCAGTTACGGGACAGGGGAGGCTCAGCCCCAGCATTTT. It translates to CASSYGTGEAQPQHF.

The chain uses TRBV6-1 and TRBJ1-1, with D maybe TRBD1 (5 bases). V lost 2 bases, J lost 1 base, and 14 bases lay in between. Germline CDR1 is MNHNS and CDR2 is SASEGT. The CDR3 is 16 amino acids. This chain's CDR3 is CASSELWGRGNTEAFF. CDR3 nucleotides: TGTGCCAGCAGTGAATTGTGGGGCCGGGGGAACACTGAAGCTTTCTTT.

This chain connects TRBV28 to TRBJ2-5, with 11 bases identical to TRBD2. V lost 8 bases, J lost 4 bases, and 9 bases stayed unmatched. CDR3 length: 15 amino acids. Germline values: CDR1 MDHEN, CDR2 SYDVKM. The CDR3 here is CASVLAGGRGETQYF. The CDR3 coding sequence is TGTGCCAGCGTTCTAGCGGGAGGACGGGGAGAGACCCAGTACTTC.

This rearrangement joins TRBV5-1 to TRBJ2-5; 11 bases are a match to TRBD1. With 4 bases clipped from V and 2 bases from J, the junction kept 7 bases outside the gene matches. Germline V gene sequence: CDR1 SGHRS, CDR2 YFSETQ. The CDR3 sequence is 16 residues long. The chain's CDR3 is CASSQPDRGRQETQYF. The CDR3 DNA reads as TGCGCCAGCAGCCAACCGGACAGGGGGCGTCAAGAGACCCAGTACTTC. Together with reference TRBV5-1 and TRBJ2-5, the CDR3 gives the full variable domain: KAGVTQTPRYLIKTRGQQVTLSCSPISGHRSVSWYQQTPGQGLQFLFEYFSETQRNKGNFPGRFSGRQFSNSRSEMNVSTLELGDSALYLCASSQPDRGRQETQYFGPGTRLLVL.

The chain is built from TRBV7-9 and TRBJ2-1; the D gene is possibly TRBD2 (6 bases). The germline CDR1 and CDR2 sequences are SEHNR and FQNEAQ (reference sequence). The CDR3 has 14 amino acids. V was cut by 3 bases and J by 5 bases, with 11 bases left in between. The CDR3 sequence: CASSFRDSDNEQFF. CDR3 DNA: TGTGCCAGCAGCTTCCGGGACTCAGACAATGAGCAGTTCTTC. The entire variable domain, with the rest obtained from reference TRBV7-9 and TRBJ2-1, is as follows: DTGVSQNPRHKITKRGQNVTFRCDPISEHNRLYWYRQTLGQGPEFLTYFQNEAQLEKSRLLSDRFSAERPKGSFSTLEIQRTEQGDSAMYLCASSFRDSDNEQFFGPGTRLTVL.